Listed here are 32 T cell receptor beta chains from one sample, sequenced in a study of cytomegalovirus exposure and HLA in healthy donors. The study ran its PCR with 60 Vbeta and 13 Jbeta primers. Produced via immunoSEQ multiplex PCR; TCRdb's table is partial and in-frame only. The data show 200,000 to 250,000 clones, more than 70% seen once. Sequenced: PBMCs. All receptors derive from a boy younger than 18 in good health and CMV-seronegative.

The chain combines TRBV9 with TRBJ2-7, with a weak D call TRBD2 (7 bases). Germline V lookup: CDR1 SGDLS, CDR2 YYNGEE. V lost 4 bases to trimming and J lost 2 bases, with 13 bases between them. The CDR3 contains 14 residues. CDR3 protein: CASSPGDYTYEQYF. The CDR3 DNA reads TGTGCCAGCAGCCCAGGGGACTATACCTACGAGCAGTACTTC.

The rearrangement uses TRBV9 and TRBJ2-1, with D hard to call. Trimming took 2 bases from V and 8 from J, leaving 8 bases between them. This CDR3 contains 12 residues. Germline assignment: CDR1 SGDLS and CDR2 YYNGEE. CDR3 protein: CASSVSLDEQFF. CDR3 sequence (DNA): TGTGCCAGCAGCGTGAGCTTGGATGAGCAGTTCTTC.

V usage is TRBV6-6 and J usage is TRBJ2-5; possible D gene TRBD2, 5 bases. Germline V CDR1 and CDR2: MNHNY, SVGAGI (reference sequence). The CDR3 has 11 amino acids. Between the trimmed V and J ends, which lost 8 bases and 5 bases, there was a span of 9 bases. The CDR3, as DNA: TGTGCCAGCGGGAGATATGAGACCCAGTACTTC. This encodes CASGRYETQYF.

This clone was seen a single time. This sequence joins TRBV7-2 and TRBJ2-4; TRBD2 aligns across 8 bases. The V and J ends lost 6 bases and 7 bases, in that order; junction bases with no gene match: 11. From germline, CDR1 is SGHTA and CDR2 FQGNSA. CDR3 length equals 15 residues. CDR3 DNA: TGTGCCAGCAGTAAAGGCGGGGGGCGGGGGAACATTCAGTACTTC. Translation: CASSKGGGRGNIQYF.

The chain couples TRBV10-1 to TRBJ1-2; D perhaps matches TRBD1 (6 bases). The germline CDR1 and CDR2 sequences are WNHNN and SYGVQD (reference sequence). V lost 6 bases, J lost 2 bases, and 13 bases lay in between. The CDR3 extends over 14 amino acids. In DNA form, the CDR3 reads TGCGCCAGCAGGAGGACAGCACTCAACTATGGCTACACCTTC. This sequence encodes CASRRTALNYGYTF.

V usage is TRBV15 and J usage is TRBJ2-3; D possibly corresponds to TRBD2 (6 bases). Germline V gene sequence: CDR1 LNHNV, CDR2 YYDKDF (reference sequence). This CDR3 contains 13 residues. V was cut by 6 bases and J by 0 bases, with 7 bases left in between. CDR3: CATRGTSTDTQYF. The CDR3 DNA is TGTGCCACCAGAGGGACTAGCACAGATACGCAGTATTTT.

The gene calls are TRBV27 and TRBJ1-2; D is uncertain. This CDR3 region has 11 residues. Germline-derived CDR1 and CDR2 are MNHEY and SMNVEV (reference sequence). With 8 bases removed from V and 4 bases from J, the gap between germline ends came to 8 bases. CDR3 in amino acids: CASRDSYGYTF. CDR3 coding DNA: TGTGCCAGCCGGGATTCCTATGGCTACACCTTC.

This chain links TRBV19 with TRBJ1-2; 10 nucleotides align to TRBD1. Germline V gene sequence: CDR1 LNHDA, CDR2 SQIVND (reference sequence). V lost 1 base, J lost 7 bases, and 6 bases stayed unmatched. This CDR3 has 15 residues. In nucleotides, the CDR3 is TGTGCCAGTAGTATAGCGGGACAGGGGAGAGGTGGCTACACCTTC. This translates into CASSIAGQGRGGYTF.

The rearrangement joins TRBV5-6 to TRBJ2-5; a possible D gene is TRBD1 (6 bases). The CDR3 covers 13 residues. CDR1 SGHDT and CDR2 YYEEEE come from the germline V gene. V was cut by 7 bases and J by 5 bases, with 15 bases left in between. The CDR3 reads CASSPLGAETQYF. CDR3 sequence (DNA): TGTGCCAGCTCCCCTCTGGGGGCGGAGACCCAGTACTTC.

The rearrangement uses TRBV2 and TRBJ2-7; D possibly corresponds to TRBD2 (6 bases). The length of the CDR3 is 14 residues. The V and J ends lost 8 bases and 0 bases respectively, with 14 bases between them. The germline V gene encodes CDR1 SNHLY and CDR2 FYNNEI. The CDR3 DNA sequence: TGTGCCAGCCGGGGGACGTTCAGCTCCTACGAGCAGTACTTC. Encoded protein: CASRGTFSSYEQYF.

The chain joins TRBV6-1 to TRBJ2-1; maybe TRBD2 (5 bases). The CDR3 sequence is 15 residues long. The germline V and J ends were trimmed by 0 bases and 7 bases, with 13 bases remaining between them. Germline lookup yields CDR1 MNHNS and CDR2 SASEGT. The CDR3 sequence is CASSEAGGPQNEQFF. CDR3 nucleotide sequence: TGTGCCAGCAGTGAAGCAGGAGGCCCACAGAATGAGCAGTTCTTC.

V usage is TRBV19 and J usage is TRBJ1-2; D is perhaps TRBD1 (5 bases). Trimming shortened V by 8 bases and J by 4 bases, and 14 bases separated the two germline ends. The CDR3 runs 13 residues. The germline gives CDR1 LNHDA, CDR2 SQIVND (reference sequence). The CDR3 sequence: CASSGRGSYGYTF. The CDR3 DNA follows: TGTGCCAGTTCCGGCCGGGGGTCCTATGGCTACACCTTC. Based on the CDR3 plus reference TRBV19 and TRBJ1-2, the full variable domain is DGGITQSPKYLFRKEGQNVTLSCEQNLNHDAMYWYRQDPGQGLRLIYYSQIVNDFQKGDIAEGYSVSREKKESFPLTVTSAQKNPTAFYLCASSGRGSYGYTFGSGTRLTVV.

The V gene is TRBV15, the J gene TRBJ1-2; D not resolved. The CDR3 is made up of 12 amino acids. Looked up from germline, CDR1 is LNHNV and CDR2 is YYDKDF (reference sequence). Trimming took off 0 bases at V and 5 bases at J, with 4 bases between the two ends. The CDR3 loop is CATSRERYGYTF. DNA for the CDR3: TGTGCCACCAGCAGAGAGAGATATGGCTACACCTTC.

This rearrangement joins TRBV7-3 to TRBJ2-1; TRBD1 matches at 10 bases. The CDR3 loop spans 15 amino acids. V dropped 4 bases and J dropped 1; count of bases not matched to a gene: 1. CDR1 is SGHTA, CDR2 FQGTGA, per germline. The CDR3 nucleotides are TGTGCCAGCAGCTCGGACAGGGGGTCCTACAATGAGCAGTTCTTC. Its translation: CASSSDRGSYNEQFF.

This chain joins TRBV4-2 and TRBJ1-3, with 11 bases that match TRBD1. Looked up from germline, CDR1 is LGHNA and CDR2 is YNFKEQ. Losses at the gene ends were 0 bases for V and 4 bases for J; bases not matched to a gene: 8. CDR3 length: 18 residues. The CDR3, as DNA: TGTGCCAGCAGCCAAGATCTAATAGGACAGGGGGCCGGAAACACCATATATTTT. Amino acids: CASSQDLIGQGAGNTIYF.

This clone has a handful of counts. The sample carries other DNA sequences with the same CDR3. The V gene is TRBV5-4, the J gene TRBJ1-1; D remains unclear. Between the trimmed V and J ends, which lost 2 bases and 4 bases, there was a span of 12 bases. The CDR3 length is 14 residues. Germline V CDR1 and CDR2: SGHNT, YYREEE (reference sequence). In DNA form, the CDR3 reads TGTGCCAGCAGCTTTAAACGGGATTCCACTGAAGCTTTCTTT. Amino acids: CASSFKRDSTEAFF.

The rearrangement uses TRBV23-1 and TRBJ2-1; a weak D match, TRBD2 (5 bases). TRBV23-1 is placed among ORFs of uncertain function. The length of the CDR3 is 17 residues. Trimming removed 0 bases from V and 9 bases from J, with 21 bases in between. Here the CDR3 DNA reads TGCGCCAGCAGTCAATCTAGAGGACTCCTAAAATATGGTGAGCAGTTCTTC. Translated: CASSQSRGLLKYGEQFF.

The J gene is TRBJ1-1, the V gene TRBV19; TRBD1 is a possible D gene (5 bases). The germline V gene has CDR1 LNHDA and CDR2 SQIVND (reference sequence). This CDR3 spans 12 amino acids. The V gene lost 6 bases and the J gene lost 8 bases, with 13 bases spanning the gap. This CDR3 reads CASRIRQLEAFF. CDR3 nucleotides: TGTGCCAGTAGGATAAGACAGCTCGAAGCTTTCTTT.

Note on this clone: A read error may account for a junction end that differs from germline. V is TRBV6-1 and J is TRBJ2-3; TRBD2 aligns across 8 bases. Germline lookup yields CDR1 MNHNS and CDR2 SASEGT. The CDR3 consists of 14 residues. The DNA for the CDR3 is TGTGCCAGCAGTCAAGCGGGAGAGGTAGATACGCAGTATTTT. The encoded protein is CASSQAGEVDTQYF.

This clone occurred once. The chain uses TRBV5-1 and TRBJ2-5; no firm D call. The V gene's germline CDR1 is SGHRS and CDR2 YFSETQ. The CDR3 spans 14 residues. Trimming took off 6 bases at V and 5 bases at J, with 17 bases between the two ends. The CDR3 coding sequence is TGCGCCAGCAATCGCGAGGCCCCCATCGAGACCCAGTACTTC. It yields the protein CASNREAPIETQYF.

The chain has TRBV7-2 and TRBJ2-7; 13 bases are shared with TRBD2. V was pared by 4 bases and J by 2 bases, with 2 bases of the junction left unmatched. The CDR3 loop spans 15 amino acids. Germline loops: CDR1 SGHTA, CDR2 FQGNSA. The CDR3 here is CASSSGLAGTYEQYF. As DNA, the CDR3 is TGTGCCAGCAGCTCGGGACTAGCGGGGACCTACGAGCAGTACTTC. The full variable domain, rest sourced from reference TRBV7-2 and TRBJ2-7, is GAGVSQSPSNKVTEKGKDVELRCDPISGHTALYWYRQSLGQGLEFLIYFQGNSAPDKSGLPSDRFSAERTGGSVSTLTIQRTQQEDSAVYLCASSSGLAGTYEQYFGPGTRLTVT.

The gene calls are TRBV9 and TRBJ1-3; TRBD1 aligns across 7 bases. The CDR3 spans 15 residues. The germline gives CDR1 SGDLS, CDR2 YYNGEE. Trimming removed 0 bases from V and 0 bases from J; junction bases left unmatched: 0. CDR3 amino acids: CASSVGDSSGNTIYF. CDR3 nucleotides: TGTGCCAGCAGCGTAGGGGACAGCTCTGGAAACACCATATATTTT.

The chain couples TRBV7-9 to TRBJ2-4; TRBD2 matches 8 bases. V lost 5 bases, J lost 4 bases, and 7 bases stayed unmatched. CDR1 is SEHNR and CDR2 is FQNEAQ in the germline V gene (reference sequence). The CDR3 has 15 amino acids. The CDR3 is CASSLIAGKKNIQYF. The CDR3 DNA reads as TGTGCCAGCAGCCTTATAGCGGGGAAGAAAAACATTCAGTACTTC. Full variable domain (outside the CDR3, taken from reference TRBV7-9 and TRBJ2-4): DTGVSQNPRHKITKRGQNVTFRCDPISEHNRLYWYRQTLGQGPEFLTYFQNEAQLEKSRLLSDRFSAERPKGSFSTLEIQRTEQGDSAMYLCASSLIAGKKNIQYFGAGTRLSVL.

The chain is built from TRBV6-6 and TRBJ1-6; 7 bases align to TRBD1. The CDR3 is made up of 13 amino acids. Germline V gene data show CDR1 as MNHNY and CDR2 as SVGAGI (reference sequence). J lost 6 bases, V lost 8 bases, and 4 bases had no gene match. The CDR3 coding sequence is TGTGCCAGCGGGGCAGGGGGTAATTCACCCCTCCACTTT. Amino acids: CASGAGGNSPLHF.

This chain joins TRBV6-4 and TRBJ1-2; 11 bases fit TRBD1. From germline, CDR1 is MRHNA and CDR2 SNTAGT. The length of the CDR3 is 15 residues. Trimming at V came to 5 bases and at J to 5 bases, leaving 7 bases not matched to a gene. In DNA form, the CDR3 reads TGTGCCAGCAGTCCGGGACAGGGGGGAAGGTATGGCTACACCTTC. It codes for CASSPGQGGRYGYTF.

Details on this clone: Other nucleotide sequences in the sample specify the same CDR3. The chain links TRBV5-1 to TRBJ2-7; TRBD2 matches 8 bases. Trimming cost V 0 bases and J 2 bases; bases outside gene matches: 4. The CDR3 spans 15 residues. CDR1 and CDR2 (germline): SGHRS, YFSETQ. DNA of the CDR3: TGCGCCAGCAGCTTGGAGGCTAGCGGGCCCTACGAGCAGTACTTC. This codes for CASSLEASGPYEQYF.

V is TRBV11-2 and J is TRBJ2-3; 10 bases map to TRBD2. The CDR3 covers 15 residues. V lost 5 bases to trimming and J lost 2 bases; unmatched junction nucleotides: 4. Per the germline V gene, CDR1 is SGHAT and CDR2 is FQNNGV. In DNA, the CDR3 is TGTGCCAGCAGCCGAGGACTAGCGGTCACAGATACGCAGTATTTT. The encoded protein is CASSRGLAVTDTQYF.

This CDR3 is CASSIGVSLAIAKNIQYF. The DNA for the CDR3 is TGTGCCAGCAGCATAGGGGTCTCACTAGCGATAGCCAAAAACATTCAGTACTTC. The V and J genes are TRBV21-1 and TRBJ2-4; whether TRBD2, the table's D call, matches the DNA was not checked. TRBV21-1 is classified as a pseudogene. The CDR3 spans 18 residues.

J is TRBJ2-7 and V is TRBV5-5; TRBD2 matches 8 bases. Germline CDR1 is SGHKS and CDR2 is YYEKEE (reference sequence). This CDR3 contains 14 residues. V lost 1 base, J lost 4 bases, and 4 bases stayed unmatched. The CDR3 nucleotides read TGTGCCAGCAGCTTGCAAGCGGGGGATTACGAGCAGTACTTC. Protein sequence: CASSLQAGDYEQYF.

The chain joins TRBV5-1 to TRBJ2-5; D is undetermined. V gave up 1 base and J gave up 5 bases, with 15 bases separating them. Per germline, CDR1 SGHRS and CDR2 YFSETQ. This CDR3 comprises 15 residues. The CDR3, as DNA: TGCGCCAGCAGCTTGCGTTCGGTGTCCGGGGAGACCCAGTACTTC. This encodes CASSLRSVSGETQYF.

The J gene is TRBJ2-1, the V gene TRBV9, with 12 bases that match TRBD2. The CDR3 is made up of 16 amino acids. Germline CDR1 SGDLS, CDR2 YYNGEE. Trimming cost V 0 bases and J 6 bases; bases outside gene matches: 4. The CDR3 DNA sequence: TGTGCCAGCAGCGTAGTGCAGACTAGCGGGGGCAATGAGCAGTTCTTC. Protein product: CASSVVQTSGGNEQFF.

This clone was seen once. The chain has TRBV5-1 and TRBJ1-1; D remains unclear. With 5 bases removed from V and 3 bases from J, the gap between germline ends came to 11 bases. Looked up from germline, CDR1 is SGHRS and CDR2 is YFSETQ. The CDR3 sequence is 13 residues long. The CDR3: CASSRGRDTEAFF. CDR3 sequence (DNA): TGCGCCAGCAGTCGGGGTAGGGACACTGAAGCTTTCTTT.